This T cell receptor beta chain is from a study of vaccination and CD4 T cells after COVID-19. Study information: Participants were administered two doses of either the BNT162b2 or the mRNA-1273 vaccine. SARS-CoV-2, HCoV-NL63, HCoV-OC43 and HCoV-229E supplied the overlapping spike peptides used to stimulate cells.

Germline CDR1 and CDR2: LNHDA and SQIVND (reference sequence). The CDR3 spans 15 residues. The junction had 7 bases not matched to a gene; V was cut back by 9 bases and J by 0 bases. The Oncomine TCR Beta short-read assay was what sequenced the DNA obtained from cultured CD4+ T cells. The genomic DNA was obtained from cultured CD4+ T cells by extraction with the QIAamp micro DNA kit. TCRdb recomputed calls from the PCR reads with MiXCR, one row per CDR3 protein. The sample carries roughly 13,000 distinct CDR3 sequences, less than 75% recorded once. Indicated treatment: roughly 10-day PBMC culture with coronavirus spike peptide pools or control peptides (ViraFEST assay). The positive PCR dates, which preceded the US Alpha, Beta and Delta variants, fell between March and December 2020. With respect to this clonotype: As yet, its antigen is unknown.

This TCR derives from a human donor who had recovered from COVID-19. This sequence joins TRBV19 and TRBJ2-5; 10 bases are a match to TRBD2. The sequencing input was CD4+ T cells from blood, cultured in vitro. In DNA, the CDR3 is TGTGCCAGCAGGACTAGCGGCCGTCACCAAGAGACCCAGTACTTC. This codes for CASRTSGRHQETQYF. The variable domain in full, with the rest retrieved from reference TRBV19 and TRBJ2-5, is DGGITQSPKYLFRKEGQNVTLSCEQNLNHDAMYWYRQDPGQGLRLIYYSQIVNDFQKGDIAEGYSVSREKKESFPLTVTSAQKNPTAFYLCASRTSGRHQETQYFGPGTRLLVL.